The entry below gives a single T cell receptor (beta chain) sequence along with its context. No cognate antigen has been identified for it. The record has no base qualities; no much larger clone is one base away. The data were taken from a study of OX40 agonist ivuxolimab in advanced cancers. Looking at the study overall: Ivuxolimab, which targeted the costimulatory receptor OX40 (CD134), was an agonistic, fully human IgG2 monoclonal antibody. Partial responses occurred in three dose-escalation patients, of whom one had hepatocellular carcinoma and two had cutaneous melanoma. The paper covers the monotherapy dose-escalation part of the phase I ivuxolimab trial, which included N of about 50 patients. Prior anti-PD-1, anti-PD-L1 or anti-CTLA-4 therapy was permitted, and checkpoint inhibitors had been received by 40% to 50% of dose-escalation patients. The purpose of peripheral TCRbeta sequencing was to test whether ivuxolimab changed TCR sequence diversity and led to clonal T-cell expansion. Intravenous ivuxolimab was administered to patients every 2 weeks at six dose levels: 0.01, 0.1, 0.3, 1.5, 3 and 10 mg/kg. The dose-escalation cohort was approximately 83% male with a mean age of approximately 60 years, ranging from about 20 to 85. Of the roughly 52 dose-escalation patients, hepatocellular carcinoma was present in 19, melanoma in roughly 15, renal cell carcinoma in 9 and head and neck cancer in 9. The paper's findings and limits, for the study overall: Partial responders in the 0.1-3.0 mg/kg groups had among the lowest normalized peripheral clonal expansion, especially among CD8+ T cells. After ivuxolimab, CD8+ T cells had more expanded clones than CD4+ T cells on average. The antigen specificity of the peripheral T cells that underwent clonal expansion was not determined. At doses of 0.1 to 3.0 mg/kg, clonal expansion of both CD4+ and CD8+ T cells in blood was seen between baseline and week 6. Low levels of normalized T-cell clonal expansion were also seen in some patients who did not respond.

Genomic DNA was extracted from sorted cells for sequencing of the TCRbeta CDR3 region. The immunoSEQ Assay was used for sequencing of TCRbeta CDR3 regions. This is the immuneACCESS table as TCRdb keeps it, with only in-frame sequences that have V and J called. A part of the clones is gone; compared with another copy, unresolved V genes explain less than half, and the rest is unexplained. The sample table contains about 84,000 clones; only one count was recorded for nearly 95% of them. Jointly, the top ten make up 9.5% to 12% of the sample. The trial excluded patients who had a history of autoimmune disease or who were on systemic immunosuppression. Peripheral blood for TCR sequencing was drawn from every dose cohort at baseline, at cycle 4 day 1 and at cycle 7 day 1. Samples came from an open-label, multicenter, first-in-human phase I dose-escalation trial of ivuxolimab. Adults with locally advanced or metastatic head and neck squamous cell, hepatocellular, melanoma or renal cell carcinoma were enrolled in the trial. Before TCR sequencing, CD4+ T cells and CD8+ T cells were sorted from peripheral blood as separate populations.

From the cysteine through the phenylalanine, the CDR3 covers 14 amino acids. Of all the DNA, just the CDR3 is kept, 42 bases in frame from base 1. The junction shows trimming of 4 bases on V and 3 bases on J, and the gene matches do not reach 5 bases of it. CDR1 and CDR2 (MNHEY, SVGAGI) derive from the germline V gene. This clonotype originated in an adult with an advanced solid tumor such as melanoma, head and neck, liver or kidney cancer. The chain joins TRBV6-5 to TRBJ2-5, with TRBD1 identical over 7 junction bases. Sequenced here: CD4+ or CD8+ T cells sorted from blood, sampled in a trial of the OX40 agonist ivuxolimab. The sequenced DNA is TGTGCCAGCAGTTTCACCGGGACAGAAGAGACCCAGTACTTC. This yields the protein CASSFTGTEETQYF.